This TCR beta chain was captured by sequencing in a study of OX40 agonist ivuxolimab in advanced cancers. Study information: With a range of about 23 to 85, age averaged roughly 61 years, and around 83% were male.

Findings and caveats of the study: Also present in some nonresponders was a low level of normalized T-cell clonal expansion.

Samples were taken at baseline and on day 1 of cycles 4 and 7. The assay was immunoSEQ multiplex PCR, and TCRdb's table has in-frame clones only and misses some. The table lists 20,000 to 25,000 clones, 84% of them singletons. In the case of this clone: Its antigen is unidentified.

This CDR3 is built from 18 residues. V gave up 3 bases and J gave up 5 bases; unmatched junction bases: 13. Germline CDR1 SGDLS, CDR2 YYNGEE. This receptor was identified in an adult with an advanced solid tumor such as melanoma, head and neck, liver or kidney cancer. The chain couples TRBV9 to TRBJ2-3, with 12 positions matching TRBD2. Sequences were derived from CD4+ or CD8+ T cells sorted from blood, sampled in a trial of the OX40 agonist ivuxolimab. The CDR3 DNA reads TGTGCCAGCAGCGCCCTGAAGCTAGCGGGGGGGCTGGGAGATACGCAGTATTTT. It is translated as CASSALKLAGGLGDTQYF.